This paragraph reports one T cell receptor (beta chain). Its antigen is not identified. At one of its ends the junction is not consistent with the germline gene, which may arise from a read error. The CDR3 loop spans 14 amino acids. Germline assignment: CDR1 MNHEY and CDR2 SMNVEV (reference sequence). Both 60 Vbeta primers and 13 Jbeta primers went into the PCR. Libraries were prepared by immunoSEQ multiplex PCR; TCRdb keeps only in-frame clonotypes and omits some of them. This repertoire shows approximately 88,000 clones, around 77% found once; its top ten account for roughly 3.7%. This record comes from a study of cytomegalovirus exposure and HLA in healthy donors. Study outcomes and limitations: Cytomegalovirus association was listed for 170 or so TCR beta chains. In a later analysis, TCR beta V- and J-gene trimming showed a link to a missense DCLRE1C variant.

This clonotype originated in a man aged 25 to 40 in good health and CMV-seronegative. Material for sequencing was PBMCs. The genes are TRBV27 and TRBJ2-7; 9 nucleotides agree with TRBD1. The CDR3 spells CASRLQGAPYGQYF. The CDR3 DNA is TGTGCCAGCAGGCTACAGGGGGCTCCCTACGGGCAGTACTTC.